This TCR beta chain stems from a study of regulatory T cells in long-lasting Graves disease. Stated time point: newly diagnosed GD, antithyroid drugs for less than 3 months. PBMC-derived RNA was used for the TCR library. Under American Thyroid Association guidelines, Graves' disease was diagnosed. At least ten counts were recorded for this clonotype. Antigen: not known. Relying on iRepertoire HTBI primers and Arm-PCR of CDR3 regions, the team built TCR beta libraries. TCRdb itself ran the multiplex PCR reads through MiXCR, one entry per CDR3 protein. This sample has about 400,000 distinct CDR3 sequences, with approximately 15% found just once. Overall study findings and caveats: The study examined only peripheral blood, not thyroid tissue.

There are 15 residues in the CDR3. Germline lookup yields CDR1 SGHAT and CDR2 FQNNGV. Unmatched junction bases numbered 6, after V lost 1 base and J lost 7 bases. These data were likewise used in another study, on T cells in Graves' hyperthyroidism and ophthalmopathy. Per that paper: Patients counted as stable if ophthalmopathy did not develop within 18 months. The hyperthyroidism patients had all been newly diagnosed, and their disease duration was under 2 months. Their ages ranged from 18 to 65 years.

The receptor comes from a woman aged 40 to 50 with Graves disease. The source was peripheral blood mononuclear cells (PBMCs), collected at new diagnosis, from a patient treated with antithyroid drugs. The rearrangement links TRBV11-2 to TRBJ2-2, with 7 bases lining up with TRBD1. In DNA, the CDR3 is TGTGCCAGCAGCTTAGTAGCAGACAGGGTCGGGGAGCTGTTTTTT. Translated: CASSLVADRVGELFF.